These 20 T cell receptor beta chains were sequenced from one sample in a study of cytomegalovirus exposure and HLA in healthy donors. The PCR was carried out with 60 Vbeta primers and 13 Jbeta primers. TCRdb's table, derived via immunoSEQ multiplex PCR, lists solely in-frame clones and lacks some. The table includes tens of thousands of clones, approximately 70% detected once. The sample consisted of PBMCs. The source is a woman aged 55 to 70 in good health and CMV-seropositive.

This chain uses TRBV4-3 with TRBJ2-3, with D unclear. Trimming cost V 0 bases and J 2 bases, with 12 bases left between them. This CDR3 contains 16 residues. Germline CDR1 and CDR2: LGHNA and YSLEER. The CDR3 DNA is TGCGCCAGCAGCCAAGAGTTAACGAGCTCCACAGATACGCAGTATTTT. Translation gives CASSQELTSSTDTQYF.

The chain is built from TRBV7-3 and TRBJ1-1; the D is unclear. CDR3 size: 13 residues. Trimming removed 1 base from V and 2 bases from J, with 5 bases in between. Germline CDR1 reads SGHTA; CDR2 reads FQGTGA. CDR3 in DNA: TGTGCCAGCAGCTTAAGAGGAAACACTGAAGCTTTCTTT. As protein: CASSLRGNTEAFF.

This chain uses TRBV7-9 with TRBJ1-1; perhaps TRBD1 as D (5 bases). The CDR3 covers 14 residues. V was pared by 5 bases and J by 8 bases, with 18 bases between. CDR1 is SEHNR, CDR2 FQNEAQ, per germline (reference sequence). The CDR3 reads CASSRLGSGGEAFF. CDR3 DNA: TGTGCCAGCAGCCGATTAGGTTCGGGGGGAGAAGCTTTCTTT.

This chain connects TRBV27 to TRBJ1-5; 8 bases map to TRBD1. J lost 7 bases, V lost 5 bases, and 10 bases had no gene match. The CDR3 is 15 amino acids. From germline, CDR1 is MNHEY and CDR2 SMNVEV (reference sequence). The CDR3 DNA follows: TGTGCCAGCAGTCCCCGGACAGGGTCAGGCCAGCCCCAGCATTTT. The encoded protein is CASSPRTGSGQPQHF.

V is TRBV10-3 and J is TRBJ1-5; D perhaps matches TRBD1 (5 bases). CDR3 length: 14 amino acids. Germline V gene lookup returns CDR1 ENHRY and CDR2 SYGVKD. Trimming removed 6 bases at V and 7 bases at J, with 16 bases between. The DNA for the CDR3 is TGTGCCATCAGAGAGGCAGGGTTGGGACAGCCCCAGCATTTT. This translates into CAIREAGLGQPQHF.

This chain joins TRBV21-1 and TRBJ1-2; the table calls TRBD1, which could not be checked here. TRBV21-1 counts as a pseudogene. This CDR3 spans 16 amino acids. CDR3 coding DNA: TGTGCCAGCATCTCTCGGGACAGGCTGTCCCCCTATGGCTACACCTTC. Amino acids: CASISRDRLSPYGYTF.

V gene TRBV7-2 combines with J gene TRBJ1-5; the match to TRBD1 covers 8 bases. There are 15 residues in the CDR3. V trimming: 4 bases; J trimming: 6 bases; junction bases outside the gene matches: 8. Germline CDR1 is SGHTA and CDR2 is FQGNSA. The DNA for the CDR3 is TGTGCCAGCAGCTCACAGGGGGAAGGGGGTCAGCCCCAGCATTTT. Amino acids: CASSSQGEGGQPQHF.

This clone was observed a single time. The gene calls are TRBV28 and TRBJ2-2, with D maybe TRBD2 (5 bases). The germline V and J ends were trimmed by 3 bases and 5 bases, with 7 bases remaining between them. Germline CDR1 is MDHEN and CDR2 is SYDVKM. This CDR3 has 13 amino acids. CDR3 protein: CASSFGVTGELFF. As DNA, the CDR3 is TGTGCCAGCAGTTTCGGGGTTACCGGGGAGCTGTTTTTT.

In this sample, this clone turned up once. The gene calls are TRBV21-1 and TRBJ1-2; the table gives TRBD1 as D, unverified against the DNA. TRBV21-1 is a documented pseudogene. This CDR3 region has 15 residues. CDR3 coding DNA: TGTGCCAGCAGCATTCGGACAGGGCGCCTCTATGGCTACACCTTC. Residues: CASSIRTGRLYGYTF.

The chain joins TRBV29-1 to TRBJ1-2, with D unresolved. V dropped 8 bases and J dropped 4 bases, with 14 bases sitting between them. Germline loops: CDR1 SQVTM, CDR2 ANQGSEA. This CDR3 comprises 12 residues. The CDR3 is CSTTRGAYGYTF. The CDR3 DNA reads TGCAGCACAACACGGGGTGCCTATGGCTACACCTTC.

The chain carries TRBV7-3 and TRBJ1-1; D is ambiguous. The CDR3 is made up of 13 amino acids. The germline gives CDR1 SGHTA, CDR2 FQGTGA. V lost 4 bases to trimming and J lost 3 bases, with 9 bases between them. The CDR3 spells CASSSTAHTEAFF. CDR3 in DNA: TGTGCCAGCAGCTCCACAGCACACACTGAAGCTTTCTTT.

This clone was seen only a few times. The CDR3 DNA is TGCGCCAGCAGCGACCGGGGTTGGCAAGAGACCCAGTACTTC. Its translation: CASSDRGWQETQYF. The chain combines TRBV5-1 with TRBJ2-5, with D possibly matching TRBD2 (5 bases). Germline values: CDR1 SGHRS, CDR2 YFSETQ. The V and J ends lost 4 bases and 2 bases respectively, with 12 bases between them. The CDR3 has 14 amino acids.

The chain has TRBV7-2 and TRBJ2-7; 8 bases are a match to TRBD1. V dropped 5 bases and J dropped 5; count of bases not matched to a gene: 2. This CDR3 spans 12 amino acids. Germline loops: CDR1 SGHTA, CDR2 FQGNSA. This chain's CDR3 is CASSLTGDEQYF. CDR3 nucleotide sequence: TGTGCCAGCAGCCTGACAGGGGACGAGCAGTACTTC.

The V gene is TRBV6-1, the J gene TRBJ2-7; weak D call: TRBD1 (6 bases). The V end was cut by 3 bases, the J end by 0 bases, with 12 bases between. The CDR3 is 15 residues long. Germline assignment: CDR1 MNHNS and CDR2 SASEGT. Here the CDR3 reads CASSEIDRSSYEQYF. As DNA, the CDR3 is TGTGCCAGCAGTGAGATCGACAGGAGCTCCTACGAGCAGTACTTC.

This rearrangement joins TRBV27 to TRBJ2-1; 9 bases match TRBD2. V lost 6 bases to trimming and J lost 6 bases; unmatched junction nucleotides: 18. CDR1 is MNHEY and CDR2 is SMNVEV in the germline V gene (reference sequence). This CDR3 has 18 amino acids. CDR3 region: CASRPTLKRGAIGNEQFF. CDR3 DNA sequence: TGTGCCAGCAGACCGACCCTAAAGCGGGGGGCAATTGGCAATGAGCAGTTCTTC.

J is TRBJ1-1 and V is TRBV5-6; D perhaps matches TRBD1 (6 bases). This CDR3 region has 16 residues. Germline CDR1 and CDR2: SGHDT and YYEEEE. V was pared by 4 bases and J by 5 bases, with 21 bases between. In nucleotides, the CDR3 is TGTGCCAGCAGCAACCTTTTGAACAGGGTTGGGACTGAAGCTTTCTTT. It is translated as CASSNLLNRVGTEAFF.

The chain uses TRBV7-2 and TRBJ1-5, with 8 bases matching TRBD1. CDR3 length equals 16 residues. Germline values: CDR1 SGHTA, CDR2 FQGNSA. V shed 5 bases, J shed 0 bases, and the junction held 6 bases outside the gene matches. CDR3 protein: CASSPGTGGSNQPQHF. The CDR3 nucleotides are TGTGCCAGCAGCCCCGGGACAGGAGGTAGCAATCAGCCCCAGCATTTT.

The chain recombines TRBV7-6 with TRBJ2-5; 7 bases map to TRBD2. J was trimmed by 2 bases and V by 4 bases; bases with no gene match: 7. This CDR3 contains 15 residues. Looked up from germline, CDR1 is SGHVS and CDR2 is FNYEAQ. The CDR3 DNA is TGTGCCAGCAGCTCACCTGGGGGGGGACAAGAGACCCAGTACTTC. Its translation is CASSSPGGGQETQYF.

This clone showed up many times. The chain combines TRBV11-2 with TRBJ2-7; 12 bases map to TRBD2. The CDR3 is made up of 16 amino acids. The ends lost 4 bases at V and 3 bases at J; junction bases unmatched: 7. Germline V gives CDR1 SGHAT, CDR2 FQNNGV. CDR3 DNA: TGTGCCAGCAGCTCCCGGACTAGCGGGGAAAACTACGAGCAGTACTTC. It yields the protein CASSSRTSGENYEQYF.

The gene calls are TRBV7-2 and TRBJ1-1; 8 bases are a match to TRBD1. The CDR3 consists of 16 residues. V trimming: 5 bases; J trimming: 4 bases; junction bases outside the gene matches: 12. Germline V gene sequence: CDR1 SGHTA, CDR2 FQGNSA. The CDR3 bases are TGTGCCAGCAGCCCCAACCTGGCAGGGGGCGGCACTGAAGCTTTCTTT. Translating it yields CASSPNLAGGGTEAFF.